This is a list of T cell receptor beta chains from one sample in a study of T cell responses to AZD1222 COVID-19 vaccine. Sequencing used immunoSEQ multiplex PCR; TCRdb keeps in-frame clones, though not all of them. The sample carries more than 70,000 clones, 91% recorded once. The sequenced sample was peripheral blood, obtained 28 days after the second AZD1222 dose. Every receptor here comes from an adult who received the AZD1222 COVID-19 vaccine. Each CDR3 is given with its conserved first and last residue. The D gene is left open where the match is weak. Some rows have no size entry. The others give once, few or many, or a class for an expanded clone.

v_call	j_call	clone_size	d_call	cdr3_nt	cdr3_aa
TRBV2	TRBJ1-5	NA	TRBD1	TGTGCCAGCAGTGACCCGACCGACAGGGGATTCAATCAGCCCCAGCATTTT	CASSDPTDRGFNQPQHF
TRBV7-9	TRBJ1-4	NA	NA	TGTGCCAGCCGGTCTGCAACTAATGAAAAACTGTTTTTT	CASRSATNEKLFF
TRBV6-5	TRBJ1-4	NA	NA	TGTGCCAGCAGTAATAGGCGGAATGAAAAACTGTTTTTT	CASSNRRNEKLFF
TRBV10-3	TRBJ1-6	once	NA	TGTGCCACCCTGGACGGGGATTCACCCCTCCACTTT	CATLDGDSPLHF
TRBV28	TRBJ1-2	NA	NA	TGTGCCACCCTTTATTGGGGACGGCCCTATGGCTACACCTTC	CATLYWGRPYGYTF
TRBV6-5	TRBJ2-7	NA	TRBD2	TGTGCCAGCAGTACACGGGAGGGCCTCAACGAGCAGTACTTC	CASSTREGLNEQYF
TRBV24-1	TRBJ1-2	NA	TRBD1	TGTGCCACCAGCCCTTCCACAGGGGTATCTAACTATGGCTACACCTTC	CATSPSTGVSNYGYTF
TRBV7-3	TRBJ2-2	NA	TRBD1	TGTGCCAGCAGCCAAAACAGGGGTAGCGGGGAGCTGTTTTTT	CASSQNRGSGELFF
TRBV12-5	TRBJ2-7	NA	NA	TGTGCTAGTGGTTACGGGCAGATGCGCGAGCAGTACTTC	CASGYGQMREQYF
TRBV6-1	TRBJ2-7	once	TRBD2	TGTGCCAGCAGTGATTCCGGGACTAGCGTTCGGGGCGAGCAGTACTTC	CASSDSGTSVRGEQYF
TRBV18	TRBJ1-3	NA	NA	TGTGCCAGCTCACCTCAAGGGGCCGGAAACACCATATATTTT	CASSPQGAGNTIYF
TRBV6-5	TRBJ1-6	NA	TRBD1	TGTGCCAGCAGGTCCGGGACAGGGTTTAATTCACCCCTCCACTTT	CASRSGTGFNSPLHF
TRBV19	TRBJ2-3	NA	NA	TGTGCCAGTAGTATCAGGGGCGGGACCCTCACAGATACGCAGTATTTT	CASSIRGGTLTDTQYF
TRBV3-1/TRBV3-2	TRBJ1-5	NA	NA	TGTGCCAGCAGCCAAGAGGAGGGGGGGAATCAGCCCCAGCATTTT	CASSQEEGGNQPQHF
TRBV9	TRBJ2-1	once	NA	TGTGCCAGCAGCGTAGGGATGGGGGCGAGGTACAATGAGCAGTTCTTC	CASSVGMGARYNEQFF
TRBV12-5	TRBJ2-2	NA	NA	TGTGCTAGTGGTTCGCCCTCCGGGACGGCGAACACCGGGGAGCTGTTTTTT	CASGSPSGTANTGELFF
TRBV4-2	TRBJ2-1	NA	TRBD2	TGTGCCAGCAGCCAAGGTACGGGGGGTCCCTACAATGAGCAGTTCTTC	CASSQGTGGPYNEQFF
TRBV7-3	TRBJ2-1	NA	NA	TGTGCCAGCAGCTCTACGGGAGACTCCTACAATGAGCAGTTCTTC	CASSSTGDSYNEQFF
TRBV27	TRBJ2-1	NA	TRBD2	TGTGCCAGCAGTTTATCGTGGCTAGCGGGGGCTGAGCAGTTCTTC	CASSLSWLAGAEQFF
TRBV7-9	TRBJ2-7	NA	NA	TGTGCCAGCAGCCGTGAGGGGGAGTCCTACGAGCAGTACTTC	CASSREGESYEQYF
TRBV27	TRBJ2-7	NA	TRBD2	TGTGCCAGCAGTTCCTACCTAAGGACTAGCGGGGACTACGAGCAGTACTTC	CASSSYLRTSGDYEQYF